The rows below give T cell receptor beta chains drawn from one sample of a study of CD8 T cells in Susac syndrome. TCRdb itself ran the immunoSEQ multiplex PCR reads through MiXCR, one entry per CDR3 protein. The profile shows under 95,000 distinct CDR3 sequences, 85% to 95% of them singletons. The sample taken for sequencing was CD8+ T cells from PBMCs. All receptors come from a human donor with Susac syndrome. CDR3s include the opening cysteine and the closing phenylalanine or tryptophan. A D gene is named only where the DNA matches it firmly. Clone size is shown for a subset of rows, as once, few, many or a class of expanded clone.

v_call: TRBV5-4
d_call: -
j_call: TRBJ2-4
clone_size: -
cdr3_aa: CASSLGTEPIQYF
cdr3_nt: TGTGCCAGCAGCTTGGGGACGGAGCCCATTCAGTACTTC

v_call: TRBV20-1
d_call: -
j_call: TRBJ2-1
clone_size: -
cdr3_aa: CSASSLGEAEQFF
cdr3_nt: TGCAGTGCTAGCTCGTTAGGGGAGGCTGAGCAGTTCTTC

v_call: TRBV20-1
d_call: TRBD1
j_call: TRBJ2-7
clone_size: -
cdr3_aa: CSAAQTGLSYEQYF
cdr3_nt: TGCAGTGCTGCGCAGACAGGGCTATCCTACGAGCAGTACTTC

v_call: TRBV9
d_call: -
j_call: TRBJ1-1
clone_size: -
cdr3_aa: CASSVERNTEAFF
cdr3_nt: TGTGCCAGCAGCGTAGAACGAAACACTGAAGCTTTCTTT

v_call: TRBV29-1
d_call: -
j_call: TRBJ1-2
clone_size: -
cdr3_aa: CNVEAQGYTF
cdr3_nt: TGCAACGTTGAAGCCCAGGGCTACACCTTC

v_call: TRBV5-1
d_call: -
j_call: TRBJ1-1
clone_size: -
cdr3_aa: CASRALIQLGRTGSEAFF
cdr3_nt: TGCGCCAGCAGAGCTCTGATCCAGTTGGGCCGAACTGGGTCTGAAGCTTTCTTT

v_call: TRBV12-3/TRBV12-4
d_call: TRBD1
j_call: TRBJ2-7
clone_size: -
cdr3_aa: CASSKTGGRDEQYF
cdr3_nt: TGTGCCAGCAGTAAGACAGGGGGCAGGGACGAGCAGTACTTC

v_call: TRBV6-5
d_call: TRBD2
j_call: TRBJ2-7
clone_size: -
cdr3_aa: CASRETSGTYEQYF
cdr3_nt: TGTGCCAGCAGGGAGACTAGCGGTACCTACGAGCAGTACTTC

v_call: TRBV29-1
d_call: -
j_call: TRBJ2-7
clone_size: -
cdr3_aa: CSVETRSGLAYEQYF
cdr3_nt: TGCAGCGTTGAGACCCGAAGCGGGTTGGCCTACGAGCAGTACTTC

v_call: TRBV7-6
d_call: -
j_call: TRBJ2-5
clone_size: -
cdr3_aa: CASSPGLFSGETQYF
cdr3_nt: TGTGCCAGCAGCCCGGGTCTCTTCTCGGGGGAGACCCAGTACTTC

v_call: TRBV3-1
d_call: -
j_call: TRBJ1-1
clone_size: once
cdr3_aa: CASSQEGGLNTEAFF
cdr3_nt: TGTGCCAGCAGCCAAGAAGGTGGGTTGAACACTGAAGCTTTCTTT

v_call: TRBV30
d_call: -
j_call: TRBJ2-5
clone_size: -
cdr3_aa: CAWSVLGSETQYF
cdr3_nt: TGTGCCTGGAGTGTACTAGGGTCTGAGACCCAGTACTTC

v_call: TRBV9
d_call: -
j_call: TRBJ1-1
clone_size: -
cdr3_aa: CASSARQAMNTEAFF
cdr3_nt: TGTGCCAGCAGCGCCAGGCAGGCCATGAACACTGAAGCTTTCTTT

v_call: TRBV4-2
d_call: TRBD2
j_call: TRBJ2-1
clone_size: -
cdr3_aa: CASSPTGGGPSYNEQFF
cdr3_nt: TGTGCCAGCAGCCCCACTGGGGGAGGGCCTTCCTACAATGAGCAGTTCTTC

v_call: TRBV7-9
d_call: -
j_call: TRBJ2-2
clone_size: -
cdr3_aa: CASGGLNTGELFF
cdr3_nt: TGTGCCAGCGGGGGACTTAACACCGGGGAGCTGTTTTTT

v_call: TRBV7-9
d_call: TRBD1
j_call: TRBJ1-1
clone_size: -
cdr3_aa: CASSLAGTGDEAFF
cdr3_nt: TGTGCCAGCAGCCTAGCCGGGACAGGAGATGAAGCTTTCTTT

v_call: TRBV4-2
d_call: TRBD2
j_call: TRBJ2-3
clone_size: -
cdr3_aa: CASSPYLLTSGVTDTQYF
cdr3_nt: TGTGCCAGCAGCCCCTACCTCCTGACTAGCGGGGTAACAGATACGCAGTATTTT

v_call: TRBV20-1
d_call: -
j_call: TRBJ2-1
clone_size: -
cdr3_aa: CSATGTYYNEQFF
cdr3_nt: TGCAGTGCCACCGGGACTTACTACAATGAGCAGTTCTTC

v_call: TRBV7-8
d_call: -
j_call: TRBJ1-1
clone_size: once
cdr3_aa: CASSSQLTEAFF
cdr3_nt: TGTGCCAGCAGCTCTCAGTTAACTGAAGCTTTCTTT

v_call: TRBV30
d_call: TRBD2
j_call: TRBJ2-5
clone_size: -
cdr3_aa: CAWRSLAEETQYF
cdr3_nt: TGTGCCTGGAGGTCACTAGCGGAAGAGACCCAGTACTTC

v_call: TRBV4-2
d_call: -
j_call: TRBJ1-5
clone_size: -
cdr3_aa: CASSQESNQPQHF
cdr3_nt: TGTGCCAGCAGCCAAGAAAGCAATCAGCCCCAGCATTTT

v_call: TRBV19
d_call: -
j_call: TRBJ1-1
clone_size: once
cdr3_aa: CASSIWGDTEAFF
cdr3_nt: TGTGCCAGTAGTATCTGGGGGGACACTGAAGCTTTCTTT

v_call: TRBV24-1
d_call: -
j_call: TRBJ2-1
clone_size: -
cdr3_aa: CATSDRTGSSYNEQFF
cdr3_nt: TGTGCCACCAGTGATCGGACGGGGAGCTCCTACAATGAGCAGTTCTTC

v_call: TRBV7-2
d_call: -
j_call: TRBJ2-2
clone_size: -
cdr3_aa: CASSWTGELFF
cdr3_nt: TGTGCCAGCAGCTGGACCGGGGAGCTGTTTTTT

v_call: TRBV20-1
d_call: TRBD2
j_call: TRBJ2-7
clone_size: -
cdr3_aa: CSAPRDGTSGYEQYF
cdr3_nt: TGCAGTGCTCCCCGAGACGGGACTAGCGGCTACGAGCAGTACTTC

v_call: TRBV29-1
d_call: -
j_call: TRBJ1-1
clone_size: -
cdr3_aa: CSVEEPGHSSEAFF
cdr3_nt: TGCAGCGTTGAAGAACCGGGACACTCAAGTGAAGCTTTCTTT

v_call: TRBV29-1
d_call: -
j_call: TRBJ2-5
clone_size: once
cdr3_aa: CSAQTGWIGETQYF
cdr3_nt: TGCAGCGCTCAGACAGGCTGGATTGGAGAGACCCAGTACTTC

v_call: TRBV12-3/TRBV12-4
d_call: TRBD2
j_call: TRBJ2-3
clone_size: -
cdr3_aa: CASSSRFLTSASTDTQYF
cdr3_nt: TGTGCCAGCAGTTCCCGATTCTTAACTAGCGCCAGCACAGATACGCAGTATTTT

v_call: TRBV2
d_call: TRBD1
j_call: TRBJ1-1
clone_size: -
cdr3_aa: CARPGQGGNTEAFF
cdr3_nt: TGTGCCAGGCCCGGACAGGGTGGTAACACTGAAGCTTTCTTT

v_call: TRBV27
d_call: TRBD1
j_call: TRBJ2-7
clone_size: -
cdr3_aa: CASSSMPSDRVNEQYF
cdr3_nt: TGTGCCAGCAGTTCAATGCCCAGTGACAGGGTCAACGAGCAGTACTTC

v_call: TRBV29-1
d_call: -
j_call: TRBJ2-3
clone_size: -
cdr3_aa: CSVDRAATDTQYF
cdr3_nt: TGCAGCGTTGACAGGGCCGCGACAGATACGCAGTATTTT

v_call: TRBV13
d_call: -
j_call: TRBJ2-5
clone_size: -
cdr3_aa: CASSSTLGETQYF
cdr3_nt: TGTGCCAGCAGCTCCACCCTGGGGGAGACCCAGTACTTC

v_call: TRBV5-5
d_call: -
j_call: TRBJ2-7
clone_size: once
cdr3_aa: CAIRRGESYEQYF
cdr3_nt: TGTGCTATTCGACGCGGGGAGTCCTACGAGCAGTACTTC

v_call: TRBV7-9
d_call: -
j_call: TRBJ2-1
clone_size: -
cdr3_aa: CASSPSGPEGHSYNEQFF
cdr3_nt: TGTGCCAGCAGCCCCTCGGGACCCGAGGGCCACTCCTACAATGAGCAGTTCTTC

v_call: TRBV20-1
d_call: TRBD1
j_call: TRBJ2-5
clone_size: -
cdr3_aa: CSVRSPRTGWQETQYF
cdr3_nt: TGCAGTGTCCGGAGCCCTCGGACAGGGTGGCAAGAGACCCAGTACTTC

v_call: TRBV7-9
d_call: -
j_call: TRBJ2-3
clone_size: -
cdr3_aa: CASSLAFDTFTDTQYF
cdr3_nt: TGTGCCAGCAGCTTAGCTTTCGACACTTTCACAGATACGCAGTATTTT

v_call: TRBV20-1
d_call: TRBD2
j_call: TRBJ2-5
clone_size: -
cdr3_aa: CSAPPLAGVETQYF
cdr3_nt: TGCAGTGCTCCGCCATTAGCGGGAGTCGAGACCCAGTACTTC

v_call: TRBV9
d_call: TRBD1
j_call: TRBJ2-1
clone_size: -
cdr3_aa: CASSVALQTGATYNEQFF
cdr3_nt: TGTGCCAGCAGCGTAGCCCTACAAACAGGGGCTACCTACAATGAGCAGTTCTTC

v_call: TRBV7-9
d_call: -
j_call: TRBJ2-7
clone_size: -
cdr3_aa: CASSPGQPPYEQYF
cdr3_nt: TGTGCCAGCAGCCCAGGACAGCCGCCCTACGAGCAGTACTTC

v_call: TRBV7-9
d_call: -
j_call: TRBJ2-1
clone_size: -
cdr3_aa: CASSPPAGISLDEQFF
cdr3_nt: TGTGCCAGCAGTCCCCCCGCCGGGATCAGCCTCGACGAGCAGTTCTTC

v_call: TRBV9
d_call: -
j_call: TRBJ1-2
clone_size: -
cdr3_aa: CASSVESGYTF
cdr3_nt: TGTGCCAGCAGCGTAGAAAGCGGCTACACCTTC

v_call: TRBV18
d_call: -
j_call: TRBJ2-1
clone_size: -
cdr3_aa: CASSPPYQGTGEQFF
cdr3_nt: TGTGCCAGCTCACCACCGTACCAGGGGACCGGTGAGCAGTTCTTC

v_call: TRBV29-1
d_call: -
j_call: TRBJ1-1
clone_size: -
cdr3_aa: CTLGGMNTEAFF
cdr3_nt: TGCACCCTAGGGGGAATGAACACTGAAGCTTTCTTT

v_call: TRBV10-3
d_call: -
j_call: TRBJ2-2
clone_size: -
cdr3_aa: CAISVGRDTGELFF
cdr3_nt: TGTGCCATCAGTGTGGGTAGGGACACCGGGGAGCTGTTTTTT

v_call: TRBV5-6
d_call: -
j_call: TRBJ2-1
clone_size: -
cdr3_aa: CASSLGGLTNEQFF
cdr3_nt: TGTGCCAGCAGCTTGGGCGGACTAACTAATGAGCAGTTCTTC

v_call: TRBV27
d_call: TRBD2
j_call: TRBJ2-1
clone_size: -
cdr3_aa: CASSSVEGLSYNEQFF
cdr3_nt: TGTGCCAGCAGTTCAGTGGAGGGACTATCTTACAATGAGCAGTTCTTC

v_call: TRBV18
d_call: -
j_call: TRBJ2-5
clone_size: -
cdr3_aa: CASSPPSTSGTQYF
cdr3_nt: TGTGCCAGCTCACCACCGAGCACAAGCGGGACCCAGTACTTC